This TCR beta chain came from a study of T cell repertoires in cytomegalovirus infection. Background on the study: Alongside well-studied HLA-B-restricted CMV epitopes, recently identified HLA-C-restricted CMV epitopes were also used. CMV infection and matching HLA type were both indicated by public TCR beta signatures. General observations from the study: Based on cumulative public TCR beta family frequency, carriers of CMV plus the relevant HLA were identified. The ex vivo response was dominated by HLA-C-restricted CMV-specific TCR beta clonotypes.

Trimming cost V 5 bases and J 1 base, with 11 bases left between them. The germline V gene has CDR1 MNHEY and CDR2 SMNVEV (reference sequence). This CDR3 spans 14 amino acids. MiXCR was run by TCRdb on the reads, yielding one entry per CDR3 protein. This table has 900,000 to 950,000 distinct CDR3 sequences, roughly 30% appearing once. Worth noting for this clonotype: The antigen remains unidentified.

The input for sequencing was cultured CD8+ T cells from PBMCs, taken from culture after CMV antigen stimulation. This TCR derives from a human donor in good health (CMV status not recorded). Some clones in this sample may be carry-over from other donors' samples. The chain joins TRBV27 to TRBJ2-5, with no clear D. CDR3 residues: CASSPTIAQETQYF. CDR3 in DNA: TGTGCCAGCAGTCCCACGATAGCCCAAGAGACCCAGTACTTC.